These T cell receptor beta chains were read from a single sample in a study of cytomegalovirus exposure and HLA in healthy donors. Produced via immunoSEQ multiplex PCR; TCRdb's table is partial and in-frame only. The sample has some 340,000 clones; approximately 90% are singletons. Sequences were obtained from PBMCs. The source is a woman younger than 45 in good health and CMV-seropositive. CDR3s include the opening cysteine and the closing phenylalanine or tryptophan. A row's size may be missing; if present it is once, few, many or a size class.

CASMGDSLYGYTF TRBJ1-2 TRBV28 NA
CASSLQLGEQYF TRBJ2-7 TRBV5-6 once
CASSVAPLGDNEQFF TRBJ2-1 TRBV9 NA
CASLAGGSGDEQFF TRBJ2-1 TRBV7-8 once
CASSLGRGEKLFF TRBJ1-4 TRBV13 NA
CASKEQGATSEAFF TRBJ1-1 TRBV27 NA
CASSPGVIAASTDTQYF TRBJ2-3 TRBV19 NA
CASTPLLAPATDTQYF TRBJ2-3 TRBV6-8 NA
CASSADSNYGYTF TRBJ1-2 TRBV6-1 NA
CASSEPGTGYSYEQYF TRBJ2-7 TRBV2 NA
CATHGLAVEPRGQYF TRBJ2-7 TRBV28 NA
CASSLARQGGTGELFF TRBJ2-2 TRBV5-1 NA
CASSPRQGLGETQYF TRBJ2-5 TRBV28 NA
CAISPGTSPSYEQYF TRBJ2-7 TRBV10-3 NA
CASRPTSGGAGETQYF TRBJ2-5 TRBV2 NA
CASRASGTGELFF TRBJ2-2 TRBV6-4 NA
CASSRVHFEQYF TRBJ2-7 TRBV25-1 NA
CASSPRTGDTYEQYF TRBJ2-7 TRBV5-6 NA
CASRSGSGFYEQYF TRBJ2-7 TRBV27 few
CASSLLPGQGLLVNSPLHF TRBJ1-6 TRBV28 NA